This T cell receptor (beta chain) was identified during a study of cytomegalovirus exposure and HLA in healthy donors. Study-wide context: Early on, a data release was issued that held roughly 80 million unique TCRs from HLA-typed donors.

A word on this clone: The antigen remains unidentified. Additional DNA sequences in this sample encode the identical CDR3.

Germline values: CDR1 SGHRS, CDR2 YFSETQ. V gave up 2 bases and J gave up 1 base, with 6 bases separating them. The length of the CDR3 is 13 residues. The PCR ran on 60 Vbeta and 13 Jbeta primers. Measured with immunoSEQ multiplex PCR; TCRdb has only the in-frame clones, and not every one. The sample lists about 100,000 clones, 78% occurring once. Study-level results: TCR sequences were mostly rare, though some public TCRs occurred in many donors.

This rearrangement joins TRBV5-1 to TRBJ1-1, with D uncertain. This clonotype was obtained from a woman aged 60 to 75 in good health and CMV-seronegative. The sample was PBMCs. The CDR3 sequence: CASSLTANTEAFF. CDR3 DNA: TGCGCCAGCAGCTTAACAGCGAACACTGAAGCTTTCTTT. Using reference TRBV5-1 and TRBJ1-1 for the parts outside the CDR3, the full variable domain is KAGVTQTPRYLIKTRGQQVTLSCSPISGHRSVSWYQQTPGQGLQFLFEYFSETQRNKGNFPGRFSGRQFSNSRSEMNVSTLELGDSALYLCASSLTANTEAFFGQGTRLTVV.